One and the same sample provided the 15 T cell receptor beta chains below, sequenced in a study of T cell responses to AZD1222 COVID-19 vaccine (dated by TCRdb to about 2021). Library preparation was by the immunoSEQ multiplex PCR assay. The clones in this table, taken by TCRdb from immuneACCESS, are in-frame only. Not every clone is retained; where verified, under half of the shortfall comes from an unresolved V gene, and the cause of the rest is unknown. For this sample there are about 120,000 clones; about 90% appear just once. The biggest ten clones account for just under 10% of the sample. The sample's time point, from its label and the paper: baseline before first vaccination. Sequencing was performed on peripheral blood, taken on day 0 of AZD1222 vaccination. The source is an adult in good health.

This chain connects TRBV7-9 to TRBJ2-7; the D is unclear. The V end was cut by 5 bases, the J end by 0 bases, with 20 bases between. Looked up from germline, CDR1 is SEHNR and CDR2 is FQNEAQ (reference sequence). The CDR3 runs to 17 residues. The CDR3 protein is CASSPPAVGTHSYEQYF. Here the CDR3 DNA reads TGTGCCAGCAGCCCTCCCGCGGTGGGAACGCACTCCTACGAGCAGTACTTC.

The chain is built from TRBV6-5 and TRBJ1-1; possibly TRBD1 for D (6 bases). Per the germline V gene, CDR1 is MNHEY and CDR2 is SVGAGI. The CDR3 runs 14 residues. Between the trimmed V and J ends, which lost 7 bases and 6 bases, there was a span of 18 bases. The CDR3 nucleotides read TGTGCCAGCATTTTAGACAGGATAGTCGCTGAAGCTTTCTTT. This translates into CASILDRIVAEAFF.

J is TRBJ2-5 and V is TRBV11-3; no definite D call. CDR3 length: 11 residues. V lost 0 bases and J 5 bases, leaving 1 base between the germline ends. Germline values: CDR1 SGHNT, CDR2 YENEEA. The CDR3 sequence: CASSLDETQYF. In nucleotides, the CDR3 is TGTGCCAGCAGCTTAGATGAGACCCAGTACTTC.

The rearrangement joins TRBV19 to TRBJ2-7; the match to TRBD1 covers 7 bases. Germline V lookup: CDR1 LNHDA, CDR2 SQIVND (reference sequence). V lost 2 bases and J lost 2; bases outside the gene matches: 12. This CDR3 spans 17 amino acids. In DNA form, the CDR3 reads TGTGCCAGTAGTATATTGGGAGACAGGGACGGACCCTACGAGCAGTACTTC. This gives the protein CASSILGDRDGPYEQYF.

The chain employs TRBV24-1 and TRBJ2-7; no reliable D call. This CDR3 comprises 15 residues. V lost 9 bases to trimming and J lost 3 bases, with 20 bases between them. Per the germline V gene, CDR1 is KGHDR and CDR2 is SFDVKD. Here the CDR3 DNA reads TGTGCCACCCCTCCCCCCCTTTTGAGGATCTACGAGCAGTACTTC. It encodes CATPPPLLRIYEQYF.

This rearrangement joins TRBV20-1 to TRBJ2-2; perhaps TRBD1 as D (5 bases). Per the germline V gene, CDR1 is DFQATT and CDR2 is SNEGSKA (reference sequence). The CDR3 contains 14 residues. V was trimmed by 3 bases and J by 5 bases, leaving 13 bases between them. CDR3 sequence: CSASGQGGTGELFF. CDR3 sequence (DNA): TGCAGTGCTAGTGGGCAGGGCGGAACCGGGGAGCTGTTTTTT.

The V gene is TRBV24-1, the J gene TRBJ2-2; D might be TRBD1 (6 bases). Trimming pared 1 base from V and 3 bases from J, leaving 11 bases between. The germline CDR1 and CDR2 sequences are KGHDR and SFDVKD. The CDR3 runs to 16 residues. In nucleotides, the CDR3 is TGTGCCACCAGTGATTTCGAACAGGGAGACACCGGGGAGCTGTTTTTT. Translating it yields CATSDFEQGDTGELFF.

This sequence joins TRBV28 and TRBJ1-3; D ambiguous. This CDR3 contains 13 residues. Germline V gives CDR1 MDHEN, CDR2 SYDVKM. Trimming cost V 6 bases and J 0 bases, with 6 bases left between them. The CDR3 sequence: CASRSSSGNTIYF. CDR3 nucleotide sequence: TGTGCCAGCAGGTCATCCTCTGGAAACACCATATATTTT.

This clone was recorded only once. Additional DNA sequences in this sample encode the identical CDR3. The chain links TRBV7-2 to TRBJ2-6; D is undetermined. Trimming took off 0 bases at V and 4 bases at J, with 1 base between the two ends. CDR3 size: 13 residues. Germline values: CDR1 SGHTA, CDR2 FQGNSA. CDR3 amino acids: CASSLAGANVLTF. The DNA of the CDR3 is TGTGCCAGCAGCTTAGCAGGGGCCAACGTCCTGACTTTC.

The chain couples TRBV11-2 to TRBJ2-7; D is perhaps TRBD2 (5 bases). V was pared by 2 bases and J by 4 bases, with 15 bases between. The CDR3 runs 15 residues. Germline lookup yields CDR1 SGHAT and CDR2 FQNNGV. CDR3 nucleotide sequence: TGTGCCAGCAGCTTAAGGGAGAGTTTTCCTTACGAGCAGTACTTC. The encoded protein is CASSLRESFPYEQYF. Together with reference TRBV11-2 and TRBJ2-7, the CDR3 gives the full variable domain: EAGVAQSPRYKIIEKRQSVAFWCNPISGHATLYWYQQILGQGPKLLIQFQNNGVVDDSQLPKDRFSAERLKGVDSTLKIQPAKLEDSAVYLCASSLRESFPYEQYFGPGTRLTVT.

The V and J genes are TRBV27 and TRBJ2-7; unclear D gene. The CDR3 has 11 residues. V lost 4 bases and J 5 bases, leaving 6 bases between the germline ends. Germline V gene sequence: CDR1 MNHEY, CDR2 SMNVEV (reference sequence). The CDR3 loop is CASSYGNEQYF. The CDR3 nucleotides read TGTGCCAGCAGTTATGGTAACGAGCAGTACTTC.

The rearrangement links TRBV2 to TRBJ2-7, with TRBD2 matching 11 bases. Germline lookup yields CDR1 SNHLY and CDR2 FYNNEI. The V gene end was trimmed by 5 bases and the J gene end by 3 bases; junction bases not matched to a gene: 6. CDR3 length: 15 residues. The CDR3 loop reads CASSYSGGAVYEQYF. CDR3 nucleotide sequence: TGTGCCAGCAGTTATAGCGGGGGGGCCGTCTACGAGCAGTACTTC. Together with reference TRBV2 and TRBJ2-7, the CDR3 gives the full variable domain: EPEVTQTPSHQVTQMGQEVILRCVPISNHLYFYWYRQILGQKVEFLVSFYNNEISEKSEIFDDQFSVERPDGSNFTLKIRSTKLEDSAMYFCASSYSGGAVYEQYFGPGTRLTVT.

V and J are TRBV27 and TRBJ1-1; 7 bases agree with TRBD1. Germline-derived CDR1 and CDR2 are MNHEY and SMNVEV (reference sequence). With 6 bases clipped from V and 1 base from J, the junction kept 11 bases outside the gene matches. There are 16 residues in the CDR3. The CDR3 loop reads CASRSLTGTANTEAFF. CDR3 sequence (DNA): TGTGCCAGCAGATCTCTAACGGGGACAGCGAACACTGAAGCTTTCTTT.

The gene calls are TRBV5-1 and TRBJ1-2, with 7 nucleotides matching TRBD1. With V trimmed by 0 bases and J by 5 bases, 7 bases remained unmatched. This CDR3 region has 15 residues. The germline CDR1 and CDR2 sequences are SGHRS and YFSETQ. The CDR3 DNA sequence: TGCGCCAGCAGCTTGGTACGGGACAGCGGATATGGCTACACCTTC. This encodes CASSLVRDSGYGYTF.

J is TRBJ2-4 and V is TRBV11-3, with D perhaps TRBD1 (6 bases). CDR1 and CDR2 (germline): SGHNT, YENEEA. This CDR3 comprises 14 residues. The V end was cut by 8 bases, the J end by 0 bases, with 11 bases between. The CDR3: CASAVGAAKNIQYF. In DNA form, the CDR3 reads TGTGCCAGCGCTGTGGGGGCAGCCAAAAACATTCAGTACTTC.